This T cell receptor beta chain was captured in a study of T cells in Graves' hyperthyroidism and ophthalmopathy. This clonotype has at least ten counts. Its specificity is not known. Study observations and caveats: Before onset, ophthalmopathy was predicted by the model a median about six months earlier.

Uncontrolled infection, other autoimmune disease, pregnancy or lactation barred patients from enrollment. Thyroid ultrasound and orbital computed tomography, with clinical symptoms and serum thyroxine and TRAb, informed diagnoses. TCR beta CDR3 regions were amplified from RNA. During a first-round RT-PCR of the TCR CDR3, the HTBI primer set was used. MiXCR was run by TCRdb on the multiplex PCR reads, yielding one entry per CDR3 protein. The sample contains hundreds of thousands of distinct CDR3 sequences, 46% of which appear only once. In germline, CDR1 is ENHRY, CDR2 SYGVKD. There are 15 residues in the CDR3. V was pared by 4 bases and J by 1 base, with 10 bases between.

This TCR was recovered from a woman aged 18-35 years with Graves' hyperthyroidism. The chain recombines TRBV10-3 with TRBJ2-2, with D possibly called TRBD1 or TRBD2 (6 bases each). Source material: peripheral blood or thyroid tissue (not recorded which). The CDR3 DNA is TGTGCCATCAGTGGGGCGGGACAGAACACCGGGGAGCTGTTTTTT. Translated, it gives CAISGAGQNTGELFF.